The entry that follows covers one T cell receptor beta chain sequence. This clonotype was seen at least ten times. Its specific antigen is unknown. The input lacks base qualities; no much larger clone sits a single base away. The data were obtained in a study of T cells after yellow fever vaccination (dated by TCRdb to the late 2010s). For the study in its entirety: The SMART-Seq v4 Ultra Low Input RNA kit was used to prepare libraries from fractions with low cell numbers. To follow T-cell clones before and after primary and booster YFV17D yellow fever vaccination, bulk TCR alpha and beta repertoires were sequenced over time. Blood samples were taken at several timepoints before and after primary and secondary immunization, and bulk PBMC replicates and cell subsets were isolated. Two healthy male donors, one aged 18 to 30 and one aged 30 to 40 years, were included in the cohort.

Sequences SGHTA (CDR1) and FQGTGA (CDR2) are obtained from the germline V gene. Trimming leaves V shorter by 2 bases and J shorter by 4 bases, with the junction holding 5 bases beyond the gene matches. From the cysteine through the phenylalanine, the CDR3 covers 15 amino acids. Left in the record is the CDR3 DNA by itself, 45 bases read in frame from the first base. Beyond this particular receptor, the publication reports: Computational filtering was required because FACS-sorted repertoires could contain abundant contaminating clonotypes from the bulk population. Only a couple of donors were included in the study, so the extent to which the findings can be generalized is limited. Most clones expanded after primary vaccination (96% of CD4 and about 85% of CD8) were re-detected after the booster, suggesting that broad memory maintenance occurred. Compared with the primary T-cell response, the secondary T-cell response was faster but weaker, reaching its peak on day 5 rather than on day 15. A small share of clonotypes occurred in both CD4 and CD8 compartments, likely arising from convergent recombination.

Sequenced on an Illumina NovaSeq 6000. TCR cDNA was synthesized by 5'RACE template switching, through which a universal primer site and unique molecular identifiers were introduced. Priming for cDNA synthesis came from both the TCR alpha and TCR beta constant segments. Library amplification involved two PCR steps, and the second step added sample barcodes and sequencing adapters. Sequencing of libraries was performed on Illumina HiSeq 2500 (2x100 bp) or NovaSeq (2x150 bp). Per the original workflow: MIGEC handled demultiplexing of reads and collapsing into UMI consensus sequences, while MiXCR performed V(D)J alignment. Vaccine-responding clonotypes were defined with edgeR using replicate PBMC samples, requiring FDR below 0.01 and a log2 fold change above 5 up to day 15. CD4 or CD8 identity was assigned to each bulk clonotype according to whether the clonotype was present at higher abundance in the sequenced CD4 repertoire or the sequenced CD8 repertoire. The raw public data were reprocessed by TCRdb itself: fastp quality trimming at Q25, MiXCR clonotype calling, in-frame beta chains only. Duplicate CDR3 protein sequences are folded into a single record with the most common DNA and genes. The V and J calls follow TCRdb's processing rather than the paper's. Present in this sample are some 200,000 distinct CDR3 sequences, less than 3.5% of which were seen just once. Jointly, the top ten make up roughly 3% of the sample.

The treatment or condition label corresponds to: live attenuated yellow fever vaccine strain. PBMCs were isolated from peripheral blood using a standard Ficoll-Paque protocol. CD4 and CD8 T-cell fractions were isolated with Dynabeads CD4 and CD8 positive selection kits. RNA was extracted with TriZol from bulk PBMCs, CD4 and CD8 fractions, and dextramer-positive and dextramer-negative fractions. Sequences were derived from CD4+ T cells sorted from PBMCs, sampled 10 days after the yellow fever booster vaccination. The TCR was taken from a man younger than 35 who received the YFV17D yellow fever vaccine. The sequence is built from TRBV7-3 and TRBJ1-2; TRBD1 aligns with 9 central bases. The CDR3 region has the sequence CASSLSTGGGYGYTF. The nucleotide sequence reads as follows: TGTGCCAGCAGCTTATCGACAGGGGGTGGCTATGGCTACACCTTC.